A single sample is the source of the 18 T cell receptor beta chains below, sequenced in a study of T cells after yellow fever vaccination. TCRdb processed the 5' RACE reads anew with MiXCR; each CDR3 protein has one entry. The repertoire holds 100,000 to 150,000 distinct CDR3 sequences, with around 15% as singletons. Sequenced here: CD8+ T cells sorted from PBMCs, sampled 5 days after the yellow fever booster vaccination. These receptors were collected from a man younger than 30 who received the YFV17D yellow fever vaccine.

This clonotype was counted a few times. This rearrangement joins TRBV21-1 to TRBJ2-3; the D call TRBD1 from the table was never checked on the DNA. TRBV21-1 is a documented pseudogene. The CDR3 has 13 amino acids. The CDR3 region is CASTPDSTDTQYF. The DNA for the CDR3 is TGTGCCAGCACCCCCGACAGCACAGATACGCAGTATTTT.

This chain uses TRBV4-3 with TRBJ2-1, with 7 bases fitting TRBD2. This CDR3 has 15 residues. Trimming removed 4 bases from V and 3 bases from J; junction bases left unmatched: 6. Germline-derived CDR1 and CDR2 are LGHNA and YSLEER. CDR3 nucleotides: TGCGCCAGCAGCCGCGGGGGTAATGTCTACAATGAGCAGTTCTTC. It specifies CASSRGGNVYNEQFF.

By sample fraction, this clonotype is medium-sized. The CDR3 region is CASSSWTVLAKNIQYF. Here the CDR3 DNA reads TGTGCCAGCAGTTCCTGGACTGTACTAGCCAAAAACATTCAGTACTTC. The V gene is TRBV6-2 or TRBV6-3, the J gene TRBJ2-4, with TRBD2 as a possible D gene (5 bases). Germline CDR1 MNHEY, CDR2 SVGEGT. Trimming removed 4 bases from V and 0 bases from J, with 13 bases in between. The CDR3 consists of 16 residues.

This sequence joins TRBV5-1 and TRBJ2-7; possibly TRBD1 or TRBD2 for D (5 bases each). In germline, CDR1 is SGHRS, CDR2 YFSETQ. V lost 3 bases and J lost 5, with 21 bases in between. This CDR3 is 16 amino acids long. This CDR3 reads CASSSLTGPNLDEQYF. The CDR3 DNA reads TGCGCCAGCAGCTCACTGACGGGACCGAACCTGGACGAGCAGTACTTC.

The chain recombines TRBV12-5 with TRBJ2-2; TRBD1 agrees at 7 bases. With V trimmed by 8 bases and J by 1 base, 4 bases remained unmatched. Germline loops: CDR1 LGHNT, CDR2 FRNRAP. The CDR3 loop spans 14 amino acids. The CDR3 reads CASSGTENTGELFF. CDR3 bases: TGTGCTAGTTCCGGGACAGAGAACACCGGGGAGCTGTTTTTT.

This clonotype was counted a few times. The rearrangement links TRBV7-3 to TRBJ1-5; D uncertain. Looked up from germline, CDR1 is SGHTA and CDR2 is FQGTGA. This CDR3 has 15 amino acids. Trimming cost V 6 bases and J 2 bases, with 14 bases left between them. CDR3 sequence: CASRVEAARNQPQHF. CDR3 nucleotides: TGTGCCAGCAGAGTAGAGGCAGCACGCAATCAGCCCCAGCATTTT. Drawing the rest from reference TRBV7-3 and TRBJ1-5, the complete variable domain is GAGVSQTPSNKVTEKGKYVELRCDPISGHTALYWYRQSLGQGPEFLIYFQGTGAADDSGLPNDRFFAVRPEGSVSTLKIQRTERGDSAVYLCASRVEAARNQPQHFGDGTRLSIL.

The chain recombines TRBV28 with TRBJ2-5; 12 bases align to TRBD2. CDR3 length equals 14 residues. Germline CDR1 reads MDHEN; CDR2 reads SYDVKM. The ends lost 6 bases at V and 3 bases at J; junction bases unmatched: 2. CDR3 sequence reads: CASSGLAGKETQYF. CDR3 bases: TGTGCCAGCAGCGGACTAGCGGGGAAAGAGACCCAGTACTTC.

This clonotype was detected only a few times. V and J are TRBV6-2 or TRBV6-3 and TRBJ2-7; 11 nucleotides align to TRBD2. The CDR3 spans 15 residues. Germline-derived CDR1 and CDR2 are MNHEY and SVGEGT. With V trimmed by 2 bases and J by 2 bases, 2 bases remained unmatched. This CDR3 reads CASSYATSGAYEQYV. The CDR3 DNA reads TGTGCCAGCAGTTACGCGACTAGCGGGGCCTACGAGCAGTACGTC.

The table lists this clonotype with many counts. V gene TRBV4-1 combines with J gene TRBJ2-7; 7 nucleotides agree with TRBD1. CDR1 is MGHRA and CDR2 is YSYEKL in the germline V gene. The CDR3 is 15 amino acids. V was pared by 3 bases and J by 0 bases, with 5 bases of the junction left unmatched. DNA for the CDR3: TGCGCCAGCAGCCACCTACGGGACAGCTCCTACGAGCAGTACTTC. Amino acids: CASSHLRDSSYEQYF.

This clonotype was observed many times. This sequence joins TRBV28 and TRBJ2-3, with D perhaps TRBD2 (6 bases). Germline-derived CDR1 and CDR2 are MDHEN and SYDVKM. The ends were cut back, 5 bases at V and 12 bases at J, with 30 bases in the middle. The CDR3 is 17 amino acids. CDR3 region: CASSPPAVLLGRRPQYF. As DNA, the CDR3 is TGTGCCAGCAGTCCTCCGGCCGTGCTCTTAGGGAGGAGACCCCAGTATTTT.

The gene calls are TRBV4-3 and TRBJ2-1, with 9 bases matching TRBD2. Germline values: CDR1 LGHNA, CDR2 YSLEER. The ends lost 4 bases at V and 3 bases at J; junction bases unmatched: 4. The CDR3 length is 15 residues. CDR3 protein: CASSRASGVYNEQFF. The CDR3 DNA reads TGCGCCAGCAGCCGCGCTAGCGGGGTCTACAATGAGCAGTTCTTC.

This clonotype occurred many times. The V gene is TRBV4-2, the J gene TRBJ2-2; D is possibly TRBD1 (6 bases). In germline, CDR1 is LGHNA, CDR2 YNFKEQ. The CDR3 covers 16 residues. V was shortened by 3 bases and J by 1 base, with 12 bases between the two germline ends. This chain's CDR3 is CASSQGAGLNTGELFF. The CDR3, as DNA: TGTGCCAGCAGCCAGGGGGCGGGTTTGAACACCGGGGAGCTGTTTTTT.

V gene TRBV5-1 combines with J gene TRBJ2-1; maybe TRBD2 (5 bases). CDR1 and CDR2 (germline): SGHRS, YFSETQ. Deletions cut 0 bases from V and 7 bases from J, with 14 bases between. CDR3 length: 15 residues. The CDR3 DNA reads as TGCGCCAGCAGCTTGGAGGTAGCGAGGGTGAATGAGCAGTTCTTC. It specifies CASSLEVARVNEQFF.

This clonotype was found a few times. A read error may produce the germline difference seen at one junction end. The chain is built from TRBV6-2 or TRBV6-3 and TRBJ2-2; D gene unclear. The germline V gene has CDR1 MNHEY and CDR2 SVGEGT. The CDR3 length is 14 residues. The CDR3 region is CASSYSSNTGELFF. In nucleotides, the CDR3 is TGTGCCAGCAGTTACTCGAGCAACACAGGGGAGCTGTTTTTT.

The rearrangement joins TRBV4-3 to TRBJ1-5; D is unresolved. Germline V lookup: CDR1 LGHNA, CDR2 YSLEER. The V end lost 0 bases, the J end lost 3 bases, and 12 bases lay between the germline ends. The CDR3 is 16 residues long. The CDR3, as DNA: TGCGCCAGCAGCCAAGAGTGGGTGGGGAACAATCAGCCCCAGCATTTT. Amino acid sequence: CASSQEWVGNNQPQHF.

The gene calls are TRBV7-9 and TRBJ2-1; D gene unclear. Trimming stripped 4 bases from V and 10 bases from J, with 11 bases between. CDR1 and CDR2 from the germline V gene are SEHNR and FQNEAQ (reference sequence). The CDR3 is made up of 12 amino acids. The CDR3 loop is CASSSPWEEQFF. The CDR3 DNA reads TGTGCCAGCAGCTCCCCTTGGGAAGAGCAGTTCTTC.

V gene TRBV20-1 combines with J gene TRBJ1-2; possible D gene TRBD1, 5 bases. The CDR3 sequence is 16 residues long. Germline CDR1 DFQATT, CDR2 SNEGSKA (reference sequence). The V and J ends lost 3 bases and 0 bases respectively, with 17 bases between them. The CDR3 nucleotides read TGCAGTGCTAGTGACTCAGGGAACAGAGCTAACTATGGCTACACCTTC. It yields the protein CSASDSGNRANYGYTF.

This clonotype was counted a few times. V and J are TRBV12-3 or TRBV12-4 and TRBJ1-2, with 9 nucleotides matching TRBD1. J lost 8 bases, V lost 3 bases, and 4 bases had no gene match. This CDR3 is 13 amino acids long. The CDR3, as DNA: TGTGCCAGCAGTTTCGGACAGGGGTGGGGCTACACCTTC. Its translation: CASSFGQGWGYTF.